One sample yielded the 19 T cell receptor beta chains listed below, sequenced in a study of blood T cell repertoires in COVID-19. Sequencing used immunoSEQ multiplex PCR; TCRdb keeps in-frame clones, though not all of them. The table records 200,000 or so clones, around 85% of them present only once. Sample: peripheral blood. The source is a woman in her 70s with acute or convalescent COVID-19.

This sequence joins TRBV7-2 and TRBJ1-2, with D uncertain. The CDR3 has 14 amino acids. CDR1 and CDR2 (germline): SGHTA, FQGNSA. The V and J ends lost 5 bases and 4 bases respectively, with 14 bases between them. CDR3 in amino acids: CASSPTGGGYGYTF. In nucleotides, the CDR3 is TGTGCCAGCAGCCCAACCGGAGGTGGCTATGGCTACACCTTC.

The chain combines TRBV27 with TRBJ2-7; D not certain. The CDR3 runs 16 residues. Trimming left V 1 base short and J 0 bases short, with 13 bases between. CDR1 and CDR2 from the germline V gene are MNHEY and SMNVEV (reference sequence). The CDR3 sequence is CASSLFVGSSSYEQYF. DNA for the CDR3: TGTGCCAGCAGTTTATTTGTCGGTTCTAGCTCCTACGAGCAGTACTTC.

Only a few counts were recorded for this clone. The V gene is TRBV25-1, the J gene TRBJ1-6; D gene unclear. V dropped 6 bases and J dropped 10 bases, with 13 bases sitting between them. Germline V gene data show CDR1 as MGHDK and CDR2 as SYGVNS. CDR3 length equals 13 residues. The CDR3 coding sequence is TGTGCCAGCAGCGCCTTGCTGAGCTCACCCCTCCACTTT. It translates to CASSALLSSPLHF.

This clone was observed a few times. Other DNA sequences in this sample translate to the same CDR3. The gene calls are TRBV11-3 and TRBJ2-1; no definite D call. Germline V gene data show CDR1 as SGHNT and CDR2 as YENEEA. The V and J ends lost 3 bases and 4 bases respectively, with 4 bases between them. The CDR3 contains 12 residues. The CDR3 here is CASSFNYNEQFF. DNA for the CDR3: TGTGCCAGCAGCTTTAATTACAATGAGCAGTTCTTC.

V gene TRBV7-9 combines with J gene TRBJ2-1; 9 nucleotides match TRBD1. In germline, CDR1 is SEHNR, CDR2 FQNEAQ (reference sequence). The CDR3 runs 16 residues. After removal of 2 bases from V and 2 bases from J, the junction contained 4 bases not matched to a gene. This chain's CDR3 is CASSLWGQGPYNEQFF. The DNA for the CDR3 is TGTGCCAGCAGCTTATGGGGACAGGGACCCTACAATGAGCAGTTCTTC.

The J gene is TRBJ2-5, the V gene TRBV12-5, with D hard to call. Germline-derived CDR1 and CDR2 are LGHNT and FRNRAP. Trimming took off 7 bases at V and 5 bases at J, with 8 bases between the two ends. The CDR3 has 11 residues. This CDR3 is CASAIGETQYF. The CDR3 DNA follows: TGTGCTAGTGCGATTGGCGAGACCCAGTACTTC.

This chain connects TRBV5-4 to TRBJ1-2; 7 nucleotides agree with TRBD1. After removal of 5 bases from V and 6 bases from J, the junction contained 13 bases not matched to a gene. The CDR3 spans 15 residues. Germline V CDR1 and CDR2: SGHNT, YYREEE (reference sequence). CDR3: CASRPQGRGLDGYTF. The DNA of the CDR3 is TGTGCCAGCAGGCCGCAGGGTAGGGGGCTCGATGGCTACACCTTC.

The gene calls are TRBV16 and TRBJ2-1; 11 bases fit TRBD1. The germline CDR1 and CDR2 sequences are KGHSY and FQNENV. The CDR3 runs to 15 residues. The trim removed 4 bases at V and 8 bases at J, leaving 7 bases unmatched. The chain's CDR3 is CASSRDRGERDEQFF. CDR3 nucleotides: TGTGCCAGCAGCCGGGACAGGGGGGAAAGGGATGAGCAGTTCTTC.

The V gene is TRBV5-1, the J gene TRBJ1-1; the match to TRBD1 covers 7 bases. CDR3 size: 14 residues. The V and J ends lost 4 bases and 3 bases, in that order; junction bases with no gene match: 6. Germline V gives CDR1 SGHRS, CDR2 YFSETQ. CDR3 sequence reads: CASSAQGSDTEAFF. In DNA form, the CDR3 reads TGCGCCAGCAGCGCACAGGGGAGTGACACTGAAGCTTTCTTT.

The V gene is TRBV9, the J gene TRBJ2-5; 9 bases map to TRBD2. Per the germline V gene, CDR1 is SGDLS and CDR2 is YYNGEE. The CDR3 spans 14 residues. Trimming at V came to 6 bases and at J to 5 bases, leaving 8 bases not matched to a gene. The CDR3 spells CASTRAGGPETQYF. The DNA for the CDR3 is TGTGCCAGCACCCGAGCGGGGGGCCCGGAGACCCAGTACTTC.

The chain recombines TRBV6-5 with TRBJ2-5; maybe TRBD1 (5 bases). Trimming shortened V by 10 bases and J by 5 bases, and 20 bases separated the two germline ends. Looked up from germline, CDR1 is MNHEY and CDR2 is SVGAGI. CDR3 size: 14 residues. This CDR3 is CAIGQGFAYETQYF. CDR3 in DNA: TGTGCCATCGGGCAGGGTTTTGCTTATGAGACCCAGTACTTC.

The chain uses TRBV7-9 and TRBJ1-3, with D perhaps matching TRBD1 (5 bases). V shed 1 base and J shed 2 bases, with 12 bases lying between them. Germline V gene lookup returns CDR1 SEHNR and CDR2 FQNEAQ (reference sequence). The CDR3 is 16 amino acids. This CDR3 reads CASSLVQRGTGNTIYF. The CDR3 DNA reads as TGTGCCAGCAGCTTAGTCCAAAGGGGAACTGGAAACACCATATATTTT.

This sequence joins TRBV2 and TRBJ1-2, with TRBD1 identical over 9 bases. After removal of 6 bases from V and 3 bases from J, the junction contained 14 bases not matched to a gene. The CDR3 totals 17 residues. The V gene's germline CDR1 is SNHLY and CDR2 FYNNEI. The CDR3 region has the DNA TGTGCCAGCAGGACAGGGGGAAGGATACTTATGGACTATGGCTACACCTTC. It encodes CASRTGGRILMDYGYTF.

The rearrangement links TRBV28 to TRBJ1-1; D perhaps matches TRBD1 (5 bases). This CDR3 contains 13 residues. The V gene's germline CDR1 is MDHEN and CDR2 SYDVKM. V was trimmed by 6 bases and J by 6 bases, leaving 14 bases between them. The CDR3 bases are TGTGCCAGCAGCCCGGGGGGGGAACCTGAAGCTTTCTTT. It is translated as CASSPGGEPEAFF.

CDR3 coding DNA: TGTGCCAGCCGCCGGGACAGGGCCAGTGAGCAGTTCTTC. It encodes CASRRDRASEQFF. The chain joins TRBV2 to TRBJ2-1; 9 bases match TRBD1. Losses at the gene ends were 8 bases for V and 9 bases for J; bases not matched to a gene: 8. This CDR3 has 13 amino acids. Germline assignment: CDR1 SNHLY and CDR2 FYNNEI.

V is TRBV6-5 and J is TRBJ2-1, with 13 bases aligning to TRBD2. Per the germline V gene, CDR1 is MNHEY and CDR2 is SVGAGI. CDR3 length: 15 residues. Trimming took 4 bases from V and 5 from J; bases not matched to a gene: 2. CDR3 protein: CASSSGLAGHNEQFF. The CDR3 coding sequence is TGTGCCAGCAGTTCGGGACTAGCGGGGCACAATGAGCAGTTCTTC.

CDR3 loop: CASRNSHYYYEQYF. The CDR3 region has the DNA TGTGCTAGTCGGAACTCGCACTACTACTACGAGCAGTACTTC. The chain carries TRBV12-5 and TRBJ2-7, with D hard to call. Germline V gene lookup returns CDR1 LGHNT and CDR2 FRNRAP. The CDR3 is 14 amino acids. Trimming took 8 bases from V and 3 from J, leaving 17 bases between them.

The CDR3 nucleotides read TGTGCCAGCAGCACCGGGACTAGCGGGGGAGTATACAATGAGCAGTTCTTC. Translating it yields CASSTGTSGGVYNEQFF. This rearrangement joins TRBV7-6 to TRBJ2-1; 14 nucleotides agree with TRBD2. V lost 5 bases and J lost 4; bases outside the gene matches: 7. CDR3 length: 17 residues. Germline CDR1 SGHVS, CDR2 FNYEAQ.

The chain carries TRBV28 and TRBJ1-1; a possible D gene is TRBD1 (5 bases). CDR1 is MDHEN and CDR2 is SYDVKM in the germline V gene. This CDR3 has 11 residues. Between the trimmed V and J ends, which lost 8 bases and 4 bases, there was a span of 8 bases. The CDR3 DNA sequence: TGTGCCAGCTATAGGGGCACTGAAGCTTTCTTT. Protein product: CASYRGTEAFF.